The 32 T cell receptor beta chains listed next were all sequenced from one sample in a study of STAT5B mutations in CD4+ large granular lymphocyte leukemia. Profiled with immunoSEQ multiplex PCR; TCRdb holds only in-frame clones, not every one. The sample lists about 9,600 clones, about 80% occurring once. Sequenced sample: PBMCs. These receptors were taken from a man between 60 and 75 years old with CD4+ T-cell large granular lymphocyte leukemia.

J is TRBJ2-7 and V is TRBV7-6; D remains ambiguous. V was clipped by 5 bases and J by 5 bases, with 16 bases between them. The germline gives CDR1 SGHVS, CDR2 FNYEAQ. The CDR3 is 14 amino acids. CDR3 nucleotides: TGTGCCAGCAGCGCCGGGCGCTCCCCAAACGAGCAGTACTTC. This encodes CASSAGRSPNEQYF.

This chain joins TRBV28 and TRBJ2-2; perhaps TRBD2 as D (6 bases). V was clipped by 5 bases and J by 7 bases, with 11 bases between them. CDR3 length: 13 residues. Germline V gene lookup returns CDR1 MDHEN and CDR2 SYDVKM. The CDR3 DNA reads as TGTGCCAGCAGTCCGGGACTTGTCGGGGAGCTGTTTTTT. This gives the protein CASSPGLVGELFF.

The gene calls are TRBV4-2 and TRBJ2-7, with a tentative D call TRBD2 (5 bases). Trimming left V 0 bases short and J 5 bases short, with 17 bases between. Germline CDR1 LGHNA, CDR2 YNFKEQ. The CDR3 runs 16 residues. This CDR3 is CASSQDGSGSANEQYF. The CDR3 DNA follows: TGTGCCAGCAGCCAAGATGGCAGCGGCTCCGCAAACGAGCAGTACTTC.

CDR3 in amino acids: CASSRNIEALSTDTQYF. CDR3 nucleotides: TGTGCCAGCAGCCGTAACATAGAGGCGCTTAGCACAGATACGCAGTATTTT. The chain is built from TRBV28 and TRBJ2-3; D unresolved. CDR3 length: 17 amino acids. V lost 6 bases, J lost 0 bases, and 19 bases lay in between. The V gene's germline CDR1 is MDHEN and CDR2 SYDVKM.

The rearrangement uses TRBV28 and TRBJ2-3; the D is unclear. Germline CDR1 is MDHEN and CDR2 is SYDVKM. Trimming stripped 5 bases from V and 6 bases from J, with 12 bases between. CDR3 length: 13 residues. The CDR3 region is CASSPPDSDTQYF. For the CDR3, the DNA is TGTGCCAGCAGTCCACCCGACTCTGATACGCAGTATTTT.

The rearrangement links TRBV15 to TRBJ2-6; D is possibly TRBD1 (5 bases). This CDR3 has 18 amino acids. Per the germline V gene, CDR1 is LNHNV and CDR2 is YYDKDF (reference sequence). With 0 bases removed from V and 2 bases from J, the gap between germline ends came to 14 bases. The CDR3 loop is CATSRDPLGATGANVLTF. CDR3 nucleotide sequence: TGTGCCACCAGCAGAGATCCATTAGGGGCAACTGGGGCCAACGTCCTGACTTTC.

V is TRBV12-5 and J is TRBJ1-2; 9 bases align to TRBD1. Per germline, CDR1 LGHNT and CDR2 FRNRAP. With 2 bases clipped from V and 8 bases from J, the junction kept 12 bases outside the gene matches. The length of the CDR3 is 16 residues. CDR3: CASGLSGTGLSRGYTF. DNA of the CDR3: TGTGCTAGTGGTTTGAGTGGGACAGGGCTTTCTCGAGGCTACACCTTC. The full variable domain, with the rest looked up from reference TRBV12-5 and TRBJ1-2, is DARVTQTPRHKVTEMGQEVTMRCQPILGHNTVFWYRQTMMQGLELLAYFRNRAPLDDSGMPKDRFSAEMPDATLATLKIQPSEPRDSAVYFCASGLSGTGLSRGYTFGSGTRLTVV.

The chain recombines TRBV4-1 with TRBJ1-6; TRBD1 is a possible D gene (5 bases). V was trimmed by 0 bases and J by 11 bases, leaving 14 bases between them. Germline CDR1 reads MGHRA; CDR2 reads YSYEKL. The CDR3 runs to 15 residues. The DNA for the CDR3 is TGCGCCAGCAGCCAAGACGGGACCTCATGGACACCCCTCCACTTT. It is translated as CASSQDGTSWTPLHF.

The chain uses TRBV25-1 and TRBJ1-3; 7 bases align to TRBD1. The trim removed 3 bases at V and 3 bases at J, leaving 2 bases unmatched. The CDR3 runs 14 residues. CDR1 MGHDK and CDR2 SYGVNS come from the germline V gene. The CDR3, as DNA: TGTGCCAGCAGTGAGACAGGGTATGGAAACACCATATATTTT. It codes for CASSETGYGNTIYF.

On this clone itself: Other DNA sequences in the same sample also yield this CDR3. The chain couples TRBV5-1 to TRBJ2-7; 11 bases are shared with TRBD2. J gave up 2 bases and V 4 bases, and 5 bases lay outside the gene matches. Germline V gene data show CDR1 as SGHRS and CDR2 as YFSETQ. This CDR3 is 15 amino acids long. This CDR3 reads CASSPLAGGPYEQYF. CDR3 nucleotide sequence: TGCGCCAGCAGCCCTCTAGCGGGAGGCCCCTACGAGCAGTACTTC.

The chain uses TRBV7-2 and TRBJ2-5; maybe TRBD2 (6 bases). The CDR3 is made up of 13 amino acids. With 6 bases removed from V and 5 bases from J, the gap between germline ends came to 13 bases. The germline gives CDR1 SGHTA, CDR2 FQGNSA. In DNA, the CDR3 is TGTGCCAGCAGGGATGGAGGGCTGGAGACCCAGTACTTC. As protein: CASRDGGLETQYF.

This clone has a single count. The chain employs TRBV28 and TRBJ2-5, with D possibly matching TRBD1 (6 bases). CDR1 and CDR2 (germline): MDHEN, SYDVKM. V lost 5 bases to trimming and J lost 3 bases, with 7 bases between them. The CDR3 is 12 residues long. This CDR3 reads CASSGGEETQYF. CDR3 DNA sequence: TGTGCCAGCAGTGGGGGCGAAGAGACCCAGTACTTC.

The CDR3 coding sequence is TGCGCCAGCAGCTTGGATACTACGGGTAGGGGATCTGGAAACACCATATATTTT. Translating gives CASSLDTTGRGSGNTIYF. V gene TRBV5-1 combines with J gene TRBJ1-3, with D possibly being TRBD1 (5 bases). CDR3 length: 18 amino acids. The germline CDR1 and CDR2 sequences are SGHRS and YFSETQ. V was cut by 0 bases and J by 1 base, with 17 bases left in between.

CDR3 in amino acids: CASRGFNYGYTF. In DNA, the CDR3 is TGTGCCAGTAGGGGGTTTAACTATGGCTACACCTTC. The chain is built from TRBV6-1 and TRBJ1-2; maybe TRBD1 (6 bases). Germline values: CDR1 MNHNS, CDR2 SASEGT. The CDR3 loop spans 12 amino acids. V lost 9 bases and J 1 base, leaving 9 bases between the germline ends.

The chain has TRBV10-3 and TRBJ2-1; 9 bases are a match to TRBD1. Germline V gene lookup returns CDR1 ENHRY and CDR2 SYGVKD. With 3 bases clipped from V and 7 bases from J, the junction kept 7 bases outside the gene matches. The CDR3 is made up of 15 amino acids. Here the CDR3 DNA reads TGTGCCATCAGTGATGACAGGGGGTGGTGGAATGAGCAGTTCTTC. Protein: CAISDDRGWWNEQFF.

The chain joins TRBV21-1 to TRBJ1-3; no DNA check was done on the table's D call, TRBD1. TRBV21-1 has pseudogene status. The CDR3 extends over 13 amino acids. CDR3 sequence reads: CASSKQGEGTIYF. The CDR3 coding sequence is TGTGCCAGCAGCAAACAGGGCGAAGGCACCATATATTTT.

The chain uses TRBV27 and TRBJ1-2, with D perhaps TRBD1 (6 bases). V shed 5 bases and J shed 8 bases, with 15 bases lying between them. The CDR3 spans 13 residues. CDR1 is MNHEY, CDR2 SMNVEV, per germline (reference sequence). The CDR3: CASSDTGLRGYTF. The CDR3 DNA is TGTGCCAGCAGTGATACAGGGTTGCGCGGCTACACCTTC.

CDR3 DNA sequence: TGTGCCAGCAGTGGGACAGGGGGCGCGCAGACCCAGTACTTC. Its translation: CASSGTGGAQTQYF. The rearrangement joins TRBV25-1 to TRBJ2-5, with 11 nucleotides matching TRBD1. V was pared by 4 bases and J by 6 bases, with 4 bases of the junction left unmatched. The CDR3 spans 14 residues. Germline CDR1 reads MGHDK; CDR2 reads SYGVNS.

The chain couples TRBV29-1 to TRBJ2-7, with TRBD1 matching over 9 bases. V shed 4 bases and J 3 bases; nucleotides not matched to a gene: 4. Germline V gene lookup returns CDR1 SQVTM and CDR2 ANQGSEA. This CDR3 region has 13 residues. This CDR3 reads CSVARTGVYEQYF. CDR3 bases: TGCAGCGTTGCGAGGACAGGGGTCTACGAGCAGTACTTC.

This chain joins TRBV18 and TRBJ2-7, with 9 nucleotides matching TRBD1. CDR1 is KGHSH and CDR2 is LQKENI in the germline V gene. V dropped 3 bases and J dropped 6; count of bases not matched to a gene: 6. This CDR3 is 14 amino acids long. The CDR3: CASSPTGGASEQYF. As DNA, the CDR3 is TGTGCCAGCTCACCCACAGGGGGCGCGTCCGAGCAGTACTTC.

This chain connects TRBV18 to TRBJ2-1; 10 bases line up with TRBD2. This CDR3 contains 14 residues. In germline, CDR1 is KGHSH, CDR2 LQKENI. V dropped 3 bases and J dropped 9; count of bases not matched to a gene: 5. CDR3 coding DNA: TGTGCCAGCTCACCGGGAGCGGGAGGGCGTGAGCAGTTCTTC. Its translation: CASSPGAGGREQFF.

This clone has a single count. The chain couples TRBV11-2 to TRBJ2-3; a possible D gene is TRBD2 (6 bases). CDR3 length: 15 amino acids. Germline loops: CDR1 SGHAT, CDR2 FQNNGV. V gave up 2 bases and J gave up 1 base, with 10 bases separating them. The chain's CDR3 is CASSLTGLRTDTQYF. The CDR3 DNA is TGTGCCAGCAGCTTAACGGGACTTCGCACAGATACGCAGTATTTT.

The chain links TRBV5-6 to TRBJ2-7, with TRBD1 identical over 10 bases. Germline assignment: CDR1 SGHDT and CDR2 YYEEEE. This CDR3 has 15 amino acids. Trimming at V came to 3 bases and at J to 2 bases, leaving 5 bases not matched to a gene. The CDR3 coding sequence is TGTGCCAGCAGCTGGGGACAGGGGAGGCCCTACGAGCAGTACTTC. This translates into CASSWGQGRPYEQYF.

CDR3 sequence (DNA): TGTGCCAGCAGCTTTGGCGGGAGGGTAGGCCTTTACGAGCAGTACTTC. Amino acid sequence: CASSFGGRVGLYEQYF. This chain connects TRBV5-6 to TRBJ2-7; 9 nucleotides line up with TRBD2. This CDR3 region has 16 residues. Trimming at V came to 2 bases and at J to 4 bases, leaving 10 bases not matched to a gene. CDR1 is SGHDT and CDR2 is YYEEEE in the germline V gene.

This clone came up a few times. The chain is built from TRBV4-2 and TRBJ2-3; 11 nucleotides line up with TRBD2. CDR3 length: 17 amino acids. The V gene's germline CDR1 is LGHNA and CDR2 YNFKEQ. V dropped 4 bases and J dropped 3; count of bases not matched to a gene: 9. In nucleotides, the CDR3 is TGTGCCAGCAGCCGTTCACTAGCGGGAGAGGGGACAGATACGCAGTATTTT. This codes for CASSRSLAGEGTDTQYF.

This chain joins TRBV10-3 and TRBJ2-5, with D tentatively TRBD2 (5 bases). CDR3 length: 14 amino acids. From germline, CDR1 is ENHRY and CDR2 SYGVKD. Trimming shortened V by 6 bases and J by 10 bases, and 21 bases separated the two germline ends. CDR3 coding DNA: TGTGCCATCAGCTTCGATGAGACCGACGGGAACCAGTACTTC. Its translation: CAISFDETDGNQYF.

The V call is TRBV7-2, the J call TRBJ2-7; D is possibly TRBD1 (6 bases). The CDR3 extends over 13 amino acids. CDR1 is SGHTA and CDR2 is FQGNSA in the germline V gene. V was shortened by 5 bases and J by 2 bases, with 10 bases between the two germline ends. CDR3 sequence reads: CASSRGQTYEQYF. In DNA, the CDR3 is TGTGCCAGCAGCCGGGGACAAACCTACGAGCAGTACTTC.

CDR3 nucleotide sequence: TGTGCCAGCAGCTTACAGGACGAGCAGTACTTC. Its translation: CASSLQDEQYF. V usage is TRBV7-2 and J usage is TRBJ2-7; the D is unclear. Germline CDR1 is SGHTA and CDR2 is FQGNSA. The germline V and J ends were trimmed by 2 bases and 5 bases, with 4 bases remaining between them. The length of the CDR3 is 11 residues.

With respect to this clone: Compared with germline, one end of the junction differs, possibly owing to a read error. This chain uses TRBV10-3 with TRBJ2-1; no clear D gene. The CDR3 contains 14 residues. Germline CDR1 reads ENHRY; CDR2 reads SYGVKD. The CDR3 DNA reads TGTGCCATCAGTTCGGAAAGCTCCTACGATGAGCAGTTCTTC. Encoded protein: CAISSESSYDEQFF.

This chain links TRBV27 with TRBJ2-5; a possible D gene is TRBD2 (5 bases). V was clipped by 5 bases and J by 4 bases, with 11 bases between them. This CDR3 is built from 13 residues. Per germline, CDR1 MNHEY and CDR2 SMNVEV (reference sequence). The CDR3 region is CASSNLATETQYF. The CDR3 DNA sequence: TGTGCCAGCAGTAATCTAGCCACAGAGACCCAGTACTTC.

The chain carries TRBV19 and TRBJ1-5; D is possibly TRBD1 (5 bases). The CDR3 spans 15 residues. The V end was cut by 10 bases, the J end by 4 bases, with 20 bases between. The germline CDR1 and CDR2 sequences are LNHDA and SQIVND (reference sequence). The CDR3 sequence: CATTKGGTYNQPQHF. The DNA of the CDR3 is TGTGCCACCACCAAGGGAGGGACCTATAATCAGCCCCAGCATTTT.

This clone counts as medium-sized (0.01 to 0.1%). The rearrangement uses TRBV9 and TRBJ2-1; D tentatively reads TRBD1 or TRBD2 (6 bases each). V lost 5 bases, J lost 8 bases, and 17 bases lay in between. CDR1 and CDR2 (germline): SGDLS, YYNGEE. This CDR3 spans 14 amino acids. The CDR3 region is CASSDRGTWDEQFF. The CDR3 DNA is TGTGCCAGCAGTGATCGGGGGACATGGGATGAGCAGTTCTTC.